These 6 T cell receptor beta chains came from one sample sequenced in a study of T cell changes during pregnancy in multiple sclerosis. The repertoire was sequenced with immunoSEQ multiplex PCR; TCRdb's copy has only in-frame clones and lacks some. This table holds 85,000 to 130,000 clones, 91% found once. The sequencing here drew on peripheral blood, taken before pregnancy. The receptors were sampled from a female donor with multiple sclerosis, enrolled in a pregnancy study.

The J gene is TRBJ1-2, the V gene TRBV30; no definite D call. CDR3 length: 11 residues. The ends were cut back, 5 bases at V and 7 bases at J, with 11 bases in the middle. Looked up from germline, CDR1 is GTSNPN and CDR2 is SVGIG (reference sequence). The CDR3 DNA reads as TGTGCCTGGTTATTAACAACTGGCTACACCTTC. Its translation is CAWLLTTGYTF.

The chain carries TRBV2 and TRBJ2-6; TRBD1 aligns across 7 bases. The germline V gene encodes CDR1 SNHLY and CDR2 FYNNEI. The CDR3 has 16 residues. With 8 bases clipped from V and 0 bases from J, the junction kept 7 bases outside the gene matches. CDR3 region: CASQGDSPSGANVLTF. As DNA, the CDR3 is TGTGCCAGCCAGGGGGACAGCCCCTCTGGGGCCAACGTCCTGACTTTC.

V and J are TRBV5-6 and TRBJ2-5; D possibly corresponds to TRBD1 (5 bases). This CDR3 is built from 16 residues. V lost 4 bases to trimming and J lost 2 bases, with 18 bases between them. CDR1 is SGHDT, CDR2 YYEEEE, per germline. CDR3 sequence: CASSQDLAGNQETQYF. The DNA for the CDR3 is TGTGCCAGCAGCCAGGACCTTGCAGGGAATCAAGAGACCCAGTACTTC. The full variable domain, its missing parts supplied by reference TRBV5-6 and TRBJ2-5, is DAGVTQSPTHLIKTRGQQVTLRCSPKSGHDTVSWYQQALGQGPQFIFQYYEEEERQRGNFPDRFSGHQFPNYSSELNVNALLLGDSALYLCASSQDLAGNQETQYFGPGTRLLVL.

The genes are TRBV9 and TRBJ2-1; 8 bases are a match to TRBD2. The CDR3 runs 15 residues. Germline values: CDR1 SGDLS, CDR2 YYNGEE. Trimming removed 0 bases from V and 8 bases from J; junction bases left unmatched: 7. The chain's CDR3 is CASSVGLPGRDEQFF. CDR3 sequence (DNA): TGTGCCAGCAGCGTAGGGCTCCCCGGGAGGGATGAGCAGTTCTTC.

The rearrangement joins TRBV29-1 to TRBJ2-1, with D perhaps matching TRBD2 (7 bases). There are 15 residues in the CDR3. The ends were cut back, 1 base at V and 5 bases at J, with 15 bases in the middle. CDR1 is SQVTM, CDR2 ANQGSEA, per germline. CDR3 sequence (DNA): TGCAGCGTTGAAGGGGGGCGGGGGCGAAACAATGAGCAGTTCTTC. Residues: CSVEGGRGRNNEQFF.

V gene TRBV18 combines with J gene TRBJ1-1; 7 bases match TRBD1. CDR3 length: 16 residues. Germline lookup yields CDR1 KGHSH and CDR2 LQKENI. V lost 2 bases, J lost 4 bases, and 10 bases stayed unmatched. The CDR3 here is CASSPNPLTGVTEAFF. The CDR3 coding sequence is TGTGCCAGCTCACCAAACCCTTTAACAGGGGTCACTGAAGCTTTCTTT.